This T cell receptor (beta chain) was sequenced in a study of identical twins. TCRdb redid the calling of the 5' RACE reads with MiXCR, one entry per CDR3 protein. Of fewer than 650,000 distinct CDR3 sequences in the sample, just under 10% are singletons; the top ten hold 2.5% to 3.5%. This clonotype has more than one count but fewer than ten. These data also featured in a second study, about yellow fever vaccine responses in identical twins.

The sequence was collected from a woman aged 18 to 35 in good health. Sequencing input: PBMCs.

In DNA, the CDR3 is TGTGCCAGCAGCCTCCTTAGAGGGGATTGGAAGGACATTCAGTACTTC. Translated: CASSLLRGDWKDIQYF. V and J are TRBV3-1 and TRBJ2-4, with D perhaps being TRBD1 or TRBD2 (5 bases each). The germline V gene has CDR1 LGHDT and CDR2 YNNKEL (reference sequence). The CDR3 consists of 16 residues. Trimming took off 4 bases at V and 8 bases at J, with 21 bases between the two ends. Full variable domain (remainder filled in from reference TRBV3-1 and TRBJ2-4): DTAVSQTPKYLVTQMGNDKSIKCEQNLGHDTMYWYKQDSKKFLKIMFSYNNKELIINETVPNRFSPKSPDKAHLNLHINSLELGDSAVYFCASSLLRGDWKDIQYFGAGTRLSVL.